Presented here are 31 T cell receptor beta chains from one specimen sequenced in a study of CD8+CD57+ T cells in acquired aplastic anemia. For CDR3 and TCR beta VDJ profiling, genomic DNA was the template used. TCRdb called the reads again in MiXCR, with one record for every CDR3 protein. The profile shows around 230,000 distinct CDR3 sequences, around 60% of them singletons. What was sequenced was sorted CD4+, CD8+, or CD8+CD57+ T cells (not recorded which) from PBMCs. The source is a human donor in good health.

J is TRBJ1-1 and V is TRBV6-1, with D tentatively TRBD1 (5 bases). Deletions cut 5 bases from V and 8 bases from J, with 9 bases between. The CDR3 is 11 amino acids. Germline V gives CDR1 MNHNS, CDR2 SASEGT. The CDR3 DNA sequence: TGTGCCAGCAGTCGATGGGGGGAAGCTTTCTTT. Translated, it gives CASSRWGEAFF.

The chain is built from TRBV7-8 and TRBJ1-5; D ambiguous. CDR1 SGHVS and CDR2 FQNEAQ come from the germline V gene. This CDR3 contains 15 residues. The V gene lost 8 bases and the J gene lost 1 base, with 15 bases spanning the gap. For the CDR3, the DNA is TGTGCCAGCGCCCAGATGGGCCAAAGCAATCAGCCCCAGCATTTT. Its translation: CASAQMGQSNQPQHF.

This sequence joins TRBV29-1 and TRBJ1-1; the D is unclear. Germline loops: CDR1 SQVTM, CDR2 ANQGSEA. Trimming cost V 4 bases and J 2 bases, with 8 bases left between them. The CDR3 sequence is 12 residues long. The CDR3 spells CSVGQYNTEAFF. Written as DNA, the CDR3 is TGCAGCGTTGGGCAGTATAACACTGAAGCTTTCTTT. The full variable domain, in which reference TRBV29-1 and TRBJ1-1 provide the parts outside the CDR3, is SAVISQKPSRDICQRGTSLTIQCQVDSQVTMMFWYRQQPGQSLTLIATANQGSEATYESGFVIDKFPISRPNLTFSTLTVSNMSPEDSSIYLCSVGQYNTEAFFGQGTRLTVV.

V usage is TRBV7-3 and J usage is TRBJ2-2, with D perhaps TRBD1 (5 bases). Germline V gene data show CDR1 as SGHTA and CDR2 as FQGTGA. CDR3 length: 15 amino acids. Between the trimmed V and J ends, which lost 11 bases and 2 bases, there was a span of 18 bases. CDR3 loop: CASARGTANTGELFF. CDR3 coding DNA: TGTGCCTCTGCAAGGGGAACCGCAAACACCGGGGAGCTGTTTTTT.

This chain uses TRBV20-1 with TRBJ2-1; 10 bases fit TRBD2. This CDR3 region has 14 residues. The germline CDR1 and CDR2 sequences are DFQATT and SNEGSKA (reference sequence). V dropped 6 bases and J dropped 8; count of bases not matched to a gene: 10. CDR3 in amino acids: CSAQTSSGSDEQFF. CDR3 sequence (DNA): TGCAGTGCGCAGACGTCTAGCGGGAGTGATGAGCAGTTCTTC.

The gene calls are TRBV20-1 and TRBJ2-7; 7 positions match TRBD1. The CDR3 consists of 13 residues. Trimming at V came to 7 bases and at J to 2 bases, leaving 8 bases not matched to a gene. From germline, CDR1 is DFQATT and CDR2 SNEGSKA (reference sequence). CDR3 amino acids: CSGSRDRPYEQYF. The CDR3 DNA reads TGCAGTGGCAGCCGGGACAGACCCTACGAGCAGTACTTC.

The chain recombines TRBV7-9 with TRBJ1-1; D ambiguous. Looked up from germline, CDR1 is SEHNR and CDR2 is FQNEAQ (reference sequence). The CDR3 is made up of 14 amino acids. V shed 3 bases and J shed 1 base, with 9 bases lying between them. As DNA, the CDR3 is TGTGCCAGCAGCTTGACATCTGGGAACACTGAAGCTTTCTTT. It codes for CASSLTSGNTEAFF.

V usage is TRBV5-1 and J usage is TRBJ2-1; 8 positions agree with TRBD1. The CDR3 contains 18 residues. The trim removed 3 bases at V and 3 bases at J, leaving 14 bases unmatched. Germline CDR1 is SGHRS and CDR2 is YFSETQ. CDR3 in DNA: TGCGCCAGCAGCTCACTCCTGGACAGGGTACCTCTCTACAATGAGCAGTTCTTC. It encodes CASSSLLDRVPLYNEQFF. The complete variable domain, with remaining parts taken from reference TRBV5-1 and TRBJ2-1, reads KAGVTQTPRYLIKTRGQQVTLSCSPISGHRSVSWYQQTPGQGLQFLFEYFSETQRNKGNFPGRFSGRQFSNSRSEMNVSTLELGDSALYLCASSSLLDRVPLYNEQFFGPGTRLTVL.

The V gene is TRBV6-5, the J gene TRBJ1-3; TRBD1 matches at 10 bases. The CDR3 spans 18 residues. Germline loops: CDR1 MNHEY, CDR2 SVGAGI. J gave up 0 bases and V 6 bases, and 11 bases lay outside the gene matches. DNA of the CDR3: TGTGCCAGCAGGGAGACCGGGACAGGGGTCCACTCTGGAAACACCATATATTTT. This sequence encodes CASRETGTGVHSGNTIYF.

This chain links TRBV7-2 with TRBJ1-1, with D possibly matching TRBD1 (6 bases). V was shortened by 7 bases and J by 8 bases, with 17 bases between the two germline ends. Germline V lookup: CDR1 SGHTA, CDR2 FQGNSA. The CDR3 covers 13 residues. CDR3 amino acids: CASNLRGGSEAFF. As DNA, the CDR3 is TGTGCCAGCAACCTCCGGGGGGGCTCGGAAGCTTTCTTT.

This clonotype was found a few times. The genes are TRBV15 and TRBJ1-6, with TRBD1 identical over 9 bases. There are 16 residues in the CDR3. Trimming at V came to 0 bases and at J to 7 bases, leaving 4 bases not matched to a gene. Germline CDR1 and CDR2: LNHNV and YYDKDF (reference sequence). DNA of the CDR3: TGTGCCACCAGCAGAGATCTAACAGGGGGCAATTCACCCCTCCACTTT. This codes for CATSRDLTGGNSPLHF.

As for this clonotype: Its ends do not fully match the called genes, so a read error is possible. V is TRBV7-9 and J is TRBJ1-6, with unresolved D. The germline gives CDR1 SEHNR, CDR2 FQNEAQ (reference sequence). The length of the CDR3 is 13 residues. CDR3 loop: CASSQEQTSPLHF. Written as DNA, the CDR3 is TGCGCCAGCAGCCAAGAACAGACTTCACCCCTCCACTTT. The entire variable domain, with the rest obtained from reference TRBV7-9 and TRBJ1-6, is as follows: DTGVSQNPRHKITKRGQNVTFRCDPISEHNRLYWYRQTLGQGPEFLTYFQNEAQLEKSRLLSDRFSAERPKGSFSTLEIQRTEQGDSAMYLCASSQEQTSPLHFGNGTRLTVT.

The chain carries TRBV7-8 and TRBJ1-2; D might be TRBD1 (6 bases). The CDR3 loop spans 12 amino acids. V was trimmed by 5 bases and J by 10 bases, leaving 14 bases between them. Germline values: CDR1 SGHVS, CDR2 FQNEAQ. CDR3 sequence reads: CASSPEGGAYTF. The CDR3 nucleotides read TGTGCCAGCAGCCCAGAGGGGGGAGCCTACACCTTC.

The V call is TRBV7-9, the J call TRBJ1-1; TRBD1 is a possible D gene (5 bases). The CDR3 is 14 amino acids. V gave up 0 bases and J gave up 8 bases, with 13 bases separating them. Germline lookup yields CDR1 SEHNR and CDR2 FQNEAQ (reference sequence). The CDR3 loop reads CASSLAGGDREAFF. CDR3 DNA sequence: TGTGCCAGCAGCTTAGCGGGGGGAGATAGAGAAGCTTTCTTT. Variable domain in full (rest from reference TRBV7-9 and TRBJ1-1): DTGVSQNPRHKITKRGQNVTFRCDPISEHNRLYWYRQTLGQGPEFLTYFQNEAQLEKSRLLSDRFSAERPKGSFSTLEIQRTEQGDSAMYLCASSLAGGDREAFFGQGTRLTVV.

Points on this clonotype: Given a much more abundant clone one base away, this may be a read error. This CDR3 fails to terminate in the conserved phenylalanine or tryptophan, so it likely reflects a read error. V and J are TRBV19 and TRBJ1-1; unclear D gene. Trimming shortened V by 1 base and J by 5 bases, and 11 bases separated the two germline ends. From germline, CDR1 is LNHDA and CDR2 SQIVND (reference sequence). CDR3 length: 14 amino acids. The CDR3 spells CASSIAPWGTEAFV. As DNA, the CDR3 is TGTGCCAGTAGTATAGCGCCATGGGGTACTGAAGCTTTCGTT.

V gene TRBV19 combines with J gene TRBJ2-3, with 9 bases matching TRBD1. This CDR3 comprises 14 residues. V lost 8 bases to trimming and J lost 0 bases; unmatched junction nucleotides: 3. The germline CDR1 and CDR2 sequences are LNHDA and SQIVND (reference sequence). In DNA form, the CDR3 reads TGTGCCAGTGGGACAGGGCCTAGCACAGATACGCAGTATTTT. As protein: CASGTGPSTDTQYF.

The V call is TRBV2, the J call TRBJ1-6; 8 bases are shared with TRBD1. CDR1 SNHLY and CDR2 FYNNEI come from the germline V gene. The CDR3 consists of 16 residues. The ends lost 3 bases at V and 6 bases at J; junction bases unmatched: 7. CDR3 DNA: TGTGCCAGCAGTGATGAAAGGACAGGGCTTAATTCACCCCTCCACTTT. Translated, it gives CASSDERTGLNSPLHF.

This clonotype was seen only a few times. CDR3 amino acids: CASSFSSGEQFF. The CDR3 DNA is TGTGCCAGCAGCTTCTCTAGCGGTGAGCAGTTCTTC. The chain joins TRBV7-3 to TRBJ2-1; TRBD2 matches at 7 bases. Trimming at V came to 3 bases and at J to 9 bases, leaving 2 bases not matched to a gene. The CDR3 extends over 12 amino acids. From germline, CDR1 is SGHTA and CDR2 FQGTGA.

This clonotype was found many times. This sequence joins TRBV7-9 and TRBJ1-5; D is uncertain. Trimming removed 5 bases at V and 6 bases at J, with 8 bases between. The V gene's germline CDR1 is SEHNR and CDR2 FQNEAQ (reference sequence). CDR3 length equals 12 residues. The CDR3 bases are TGTGCCAGCAGCAGAGCGGGTCAGCCCCAGCATTTT. Translated, it gives CASSRAGQPQHF. Complete variable domain (other parts from reference TRBV7-9 and TRBJ1-5): DTGVSQNPRHKITKRGQNVTFRCDPISEHNRLYWYRQTLGQGPEFLTYFQNEAQLEKSRLLSDRFSAERPKGSFSTLEIQRTEQGDSAMYLCASSRAGQPQHFGDGTRLSIL.

As for this clonotype: At one end the junction does not follow the germline gene, possibly because of a read error. This chain links TRBV7-2 with TRBJ2-7; D is ambiguous. CDR1 SGHTA and CDR2 FQGNSA come from the germline V gene. The CDR3 runs 15 residues. The DNA for the CDR3 is TGCGCCAGCAGCCAATCCCTTGGCTCCGCCTACGAGCAGTACTTC. This codes for CASSQSLGSAYEQYF.

The chain joins TRBV7-3 to TRBJ2-7, with TRBD2 matching over 7 bases. Germline CDR1 is SGHTA and CDR2 is FQGTGA. The V and J ends lost 6 bases and 4 bases, in that order; junction bases with no gene match: 6. The CDR3 covers 13 residues. Here the CDR3 reads CASSLGLGYEQYF. CDR3 nucleotides: TGTGCCAGCAGTTTAGGACTAGGGTACGAGCAGTACTTC. The full variable domain, in which reference TRBV7-3 and TRBJ2-7 provide the parts outside the CDR3, is GAGVSQTPSNKVTEKGKYVELRCDPISGHTALYWYRQSLGQGPEFLIYFQGTGAADDSGLPNDRFFAVRPEGSVSTLKIQRTERGDSAVYLCASSLGLGYEQYFGPGTRLTVT.

The genes are TRBV6-4 and TRBJ1-1, with 8 bases matching TRBD1. Germline values: CDR1 MRHNA, CDR2 SNTAGT. The CDR3 covers 14 residues. V was clipped by 4 bases and J by 6 bases; unmatched bases: 7. CDR3 nucleotide sequence: TGTGCCAGCAGTGTCGACAGGGGAGTGCCTGAAGCTTTCTTT. Protein product: CASSVDRGVPEAFF.

Concerning this clonotype: This CDR3 fails to terminate in the conserved phenylalanine or tryptophan, so it likely reflects a read error. The chain uses TRBV5-6 and TRBJ1-1; D remains unclear. This CDR3 spans 12 amino acids. Per germline, CDR1 SGHDT and CDR2 YYEEEE. Trimming left V 2 bases short and J 3 bases short, with 5 bases between. The CDR3 loop is CASSFQDTEAFC. CDR3 DNA sequence: TGTGCCAGCAGCTTCCAGGACACTGAAGCTTTCTGT.

The V gene is TRBV2, the J gene TRBJ2-7; D may be TRBD1 (5 bases). Germline CDR1 reads SNHLY; CDR2 reads FYNNEI. Between the trimmed V and J ends, which lost 8 bases and 10 bases, there was a span of 24 bases. The CDR3 is 14 residues long. CDR3: CASGQQVLGGSQYF. CDR3 DNA: TGTGCCAGCGGACAACAGGTCTTGGGTGGTTCTCAGTACTTC.

The rearrangement joins TRBV20-1 to TRBJ2-7, with TRBD1 matching 10 bases. The CDR3 is made up of 15 amino acids. V dropped 6 bases and J dropped 10; count of bases not matched to a gene: 18. Germline CDR1 DFQATT, CDR2 SNEGSKA (reference sequence). Here the CDR3 reads CSAYPPGTGESEQYF. CDR3 nucleotides: TGCAGTGCGTACCCACCCGGGACAGGGGAGAGTGAACAGTACTTC.

The CDR3 loop is CASSDATLYEQYF. In nucleotides, the CDR3 is TGTGCCAGCAGTGACGCCACCCTCTACGAGCAGTACTTC. The chain is built from TRBV2 and TRBJ2-1; D not resolved. The end of the DNA fits TRBJ2-7 better, so the J call may be wrong. The germline V gene encodes CDR1 SNHLY and CDR2 FYNNEI. This CDR3 has 13 residues.

This chain joins TRBV7-9 and TRBJ1-4, with D perhaps matching TRBD1 (6 bases). The CDR3 has 13 residues. The germline CDR1 and CDR2 sequences are SEHNR and FQNEAQ (reference sequence). V was pared by 4 bases and J by 8 bases, with 11 bases between. The CDR3 spells CASSSTTGEKLFF. Written as DNA, the CDR3 is TGTGCCAGCAGCTCTACAACAGGGGAAAAACTGTTTTTT.

The CDR3 DNA sequence: TGCAGCGCAACTGACAGGGTCGACTATGGCTACACCTTC. It encodes CSATDRVDYGYTF. The V gene is TRBV29-1, the J gene TRBJ1-2; 7 bases match TRBD1. Germline V gene lookup returns CDR1 SQVTM and CDR2 ANQGSEA. Losses at the gene ends were 7 bases for V and 3 bases for J; bases not matched to a gene: 8. There are 13 residues in the CDR3.

Turning to this clonotype: A read error is possible here, since a much larger clone lies one base away. The chain combines TRBV6-5 with TRBJ2-3; D tentatively fits TRBD1 or TRBD2 (6 bases each). The CDR3 runs to 12 residues. V was cut by 8 bases and J by 5 bases, with 11 bases left in between. The germline gives CDR1 MNHEY, CDR2 SVGAGI. For the CDR3, the DNA is TGTGCCAGCGAGGGGGGCCTAGATACGCAGTATTTT. It yields the protein CASEGGLDTQYF.

As concerns this clonotype: The junction shows a germline mismatch at one end, possibly a read error. The J gene is TRBJ2-2, the V gene TRBV15; a weak D match, TRBD2 (6 bases). The CDR3 is made up of 16 amino acids. From germline, CDR1 is LNHNV and CDR2 YYDKDF (reference sequence). Here the CDR3 reads CATSDWGDANTGEPFF. CDR3 DNA sequence: TGTGCCACCAGCGATTGGGGGGACGCGAACACCGGGGAGCCGTTTTTT. The complete variable domain, with remaining parts taken from reference TRBV15 and TRBJ2-2, reads DAMVIQNPRYQVTQFGKPVTLSCSQTLNHNVMYWYQQKSSQAPKLLFHYYDKDFNNEADTPDNFQSRRPNTSFCFLDIRSPGLGDTAMYLCATSDWGDANTGEPFFGEGSRLTVL.

This clonotype has ten or more counts. The V gene is TRBV9, the J gene TRBJ1-2, with D possibly being TRBD1 (5 bases). Per the germline V gene, CDR1 is SGDLS and CDR2 is YYNGEE. This CDR3 has 16 amino acids. The ends were cut back, 3 bases at V and 4 bases at J, with 19 bases in the middle. The CDR3 spells CASSEETGPPGYGYTF. CDR3 nucleotides: TGTGCCAGCAGCGAAGAGACGGGGCCACCTGGCTATGGCTACACCTTC.